Below are 32 T cell receptor beta chains sequenced from a single sample in a study of T-cell reconstitution after alpha-beta-depleted transplantation in children. Preparation of the TCRbeta library was carried out with unique molecular identifiers. MiXCR was run by TCRdb on the PCR reads, yielding one entry per CDR3 protein. The table shows about 200,000 distinct CDR3 sequences, with approximately 8.4% occurring only once. The sequencing used PBMCs, mostly from graft donor cells, collected 360 days after TCRalphabeta/CD19-depleted stem cell transplant. These receptors originate from a male patient under 10 years old who had a stem cell transplant for acute myeloid leukemia, so the T cells may come from the graft donor.

The V call is TRBV27, the J call TRBJ1-3; tentatively, D is TRBD1 (5 bases). In germline, CDR1 is MNHEY, CDR2 SMNVEV (reference sequence). This CDR3 is built from 17 residues. V lost 5 bases and J 0 bases, leaving 17 bases between the germline ends. CDR3 in amino acids: CASSPLGRNVSGNTIYF. The CDR3 coding sequence is TGTGCCAGCAGTCCCCTGGGGCGGAATGTCTCTGGAAACACCATATATTTT.

Only a few counts were recorded for this clonotype. The V call is TRBV19, the J call TRBJ2-3; D call uncertain. Trimming cost V 0 bases and J 7 bases, with 5 bases left between them. CDR3 length equals 12 residues. Per germline, CDR1 LNHDA and CDR2 SQIVND (reference sequence). CDR3 DNA: TGTGCCAGTAGTATAGAGGGATATACGCAGTATTTT. Protein: CASSIEGYTQYF.

This clonotype showed up many times. The rearrangement joins TRBV28 to TRBJ2-7; 7 bases are a match to TRBD2. Germline V gene sequence: CDR1 MDHEN, CDR2 SYDVKM. This CDR3 is 14 amino acids long. Unmatched junction bases numbered 8, after V lost 7 bases and J lost 2 bases. This CDR3 is CASNPTSLPYEQYF. The CDR3 bases are TGTGCCAGCAATCCGACTAGCTTGCCCTACGAGCAGTACTTC.

This clonotype was observed many times. The chain joins TRBV12-3 or TRBV12-4 to TRBJ1-2; TRBD1 matches at 9 bases. CDR3 length: 16 residues. The V segment lost 0 bases and the J segment 5 bases; nucleotides outside the gene matches: 7. The CDR3 is CASSLARDRAGYGYTF. CDR3 nucleotide sequence: TGTGCCAGCAGTTTAGCCCGGGACAGGGCAGGGTATGGCTACACCTTC.

This clonotype appeared many times. This rearrangement joins TRBV18 to TRBJ1-5; D is unclear. The CDR3 spans 14 residues. From germline, CDR1 is KGHSH and CDR2 LQKENI. The V and J ends lost 1 base and 4 bases respectively, with 8 bases between them. CDR3 coding DNA: TGTGCCAGCTCACCACGAGGAGGGAATCAGCCCCAGCATTTT. Translating gives CASSPRGGNQPQHF.

At least ten counts were recorded for this clonotype. V gene TRBV20-1 combines with J gene TRBJ2-7; 7 bases are shared with TRBD2. Germline V gene lookup returns CDR1 DFQATT and CDR2 SNEGSKA (reference sequence). V was pared by 0 bases and J by 3 bases, with 14 bases of the junction left unmatched. The CDR3 runs 17 residues. The CDR3: CSARDPFLGGSFYEQYF. The CDR3 coding sequence is TGCAGTGCTAGAGATCCGTTTCTGGGCGGGAGCTTCTACGAGCAGTACTTC.

This clonotype was found a few times. The CDR3 region is CASSLTLKPNIQYF. In DNA form, the CDR3 reads TGTGCCAGCAGCTTAACGCTCAAGCCAAACATTCAGTACTTC. The chain combines TRBV7-9 with TRBJ2-4; D unresolved. Germline CDR1 SEHNR, CDR2 FQNEAQ (reference sequence). CDR3 size: 14 residues. The ends were cut back, 2 bases at V and 6 bases at J, with 11 bases in the middle. Complete variable domain (other parts from reference TRBV7-9 and TRBJ2-4): DTGVSQNPRHKITKRGQNVTFRCDPISEHNRLYWYRQTLGQGPEFLTYFQNEAQLEKSRLLSDRFSAERPKGSFSTLEIQRTEQGDSAMYLCASSLTLKPNIQYFGAGTRLSVL.

This clonotype was observed a few times. CDR3 sequence: CASRPGQVGEQYF. CDR3 sequence (DNA): TGCGCCAGCAGGCCGGGACAGGTCGGCGAGCAGTACTTC. The chain combines TRBV5-1 with TRBJ2-7, with TRBD1 matching over 8 bases. CDR1 is SGHRS and CDR2 is YFSETQ in the germline V gene. The CDR3 runs 13 residues. V gave up 5 bases and J gave up 6 bases; unmatched junction bases: 7.

This chain links TRBV5-1 with TRBJ2-1; no firm D call. Germline V CDR1 and CDR2: SGHRS, YFSETQ. Deletions cut 4 bases from V and 7 bases from J, with 12 bases between. The CDR3 runs 13 residues. In nucleotides, the CDR3 is TGCGCCAGCAGCGGGCCCCTGGGGAATGAGCAGTTCTTC. Amino acids: CASSGPLGNEQFF.

The chain couples TRBV4-3 to TRBJ2-7; 8 bases line up with TRBD2. The CDR3 spans 16 residues. Germline CDR1 reads LGHNA; CDR2 reads YSLEER. With V trimmed by 0 bases and J by 2 bases, 6 bases remained unmatched. CDR3 protein: CASSQDFTSGPYEQYF. In nucleotides, the CDR3 is TGCGCCAGCAGCCAAGATTTCACTAGCGGCCCCTACGAGCAGTACTTC.

This clonotype was recorded at least ten times. The rearrangement joins TRBV18 to TRBJ2-7; D may be TRBD2 (5 bases). The V and J ends lost 2 bases and 6 bases respectively, with 11 bases between them. Germline V gives CDR1 KGHSH, CDR2 LQKENI. This CDR3 contains 13 residues. CDR3 amino acids: CASSPILGSEQYF. CDR3 coding DNA: TGTGCCAGCTCACCAATATTGGGGAGCGAGCAGTACTTC.

This clonotype was counted a few times. In nucleotides, the CDR3 is TGTGCCAGCAGTTCCTTCGCCAGCTACGAGCAGTACTTC. This encodes CASSSFASYEQYF. The genes are TRBV27 and TRBJ2-7; D is undetermined. Trimming stripped 4 bases from V and 3 bases from J, with 10 bases between. Germline values: CDR1 MNHEY, CDR2 SMNVEV (reference sequence). The CDR3 runs 13 residues.

This clonotype has just a few counts. This sequence joins TRBV25-1 and TRBJ2-1; D may correspond to TRBD1 or TRBD2 (6 bases each). The CDR3 is made up of 16 amino acids. V lost 3 bases and J 4 bases, leaving 16 bases between the germline ends. Germline V CDR1 and CDR2: MGHDK, SYGVNS. The CDR3 loop is CASSDPVGGPYNEQFF. The DNA for the CDR3 is TGTGCCAGCAGTGACCCCGTTGGGGGGCCATACAATGAGCAGTTCTTC.

The gene calls are TRBV24-1 and TRBJ1-5; TRBD1 aligns across 8 bases. The CDR3 is made up of 18 amino acids. Germline V gene lookup returns CDR1 KGHDR and CDR2 SFDVKD. The V gene end was trimmed by 3 bases and the J gene end by 4 bases; junction bases not matched to a gene: 13. CDR3 sequence (DNA): TGTGCCACCAGTGATACTCAGACAGGGGACATCCTTAATCAGCCCCAGCATTTT. Amino acid sequence: CATSDTQTGDILNQPQHF.

This clonotype was seen repeatedly, ten times or more. The chain uses TRBV9 and TRBJ2-6; D remains ambiguous. V lost 2 bases to trimming and J lost 0 bases, with 3 bases between them. CDR3 size: 14 residues. Germline CDR1 reads SGDLS; CDR2 reads YYNGEE. The CDR3 DNA reads TGTGCCAGCAGCGTTAGCTCTGGGGCCAACGTCCTGACTTTC. Its translation: CASSVSSGANVLTF.

This chain uses TRBV5-5 with TRBJ1-1; a weak D match, TRBD1 (5 bases). V was pared by 5 bases and J by 1 base, with 9 bases between. The CDR3 totals 13 residues. Germline assignment: CDR1 SGHKS and CDR2 YYEKEE (reference sequence). The CDR3 coding sequence is TGTGCCAGCAGGGGGCGGGGGAACACTGAAGCTTTCTTT. This sequence encodes CASRGRGNTEAFF.

This clonotype was seen repeatedly, ten times or more. This chain links TRBV7-9 with TRBJ1-2; D is ambiguous. The length of the CDR3 is 14 residues. V lost 4 bases and J lost 0, with 9 bases in between. CDR1 and CDR2 (germline): SEHNR, FQNEAQ (reference sequence). CDR3 coding DNA: TGTGCCAGCAGCTCTCGGGGTGCTAACTATGGCTACACCTTC. Its translation is CASSSRGANYGYTF.

The sample holds many counts of this clonotype. The chain links TRBV20-1 to TRBJ2-4; 8 bases are shared with TRBD1. In germline, CDR1 is DFQATT, CDR2 SNEGSKA (reference sequence). This CDR3 is 14 amino acids long. Trimming cost V 0 bases and J 8 bases; bases outside gene matches: 6. The chain's CDR3 is CSAREDRENYIQYF. CDR3 DNA: TGCAGTGCTAGAGAGGACAGGGAGAATTACATTCAGTACTTC.

This clonotype has at least ten counts. J is TRBJ1-2 and V is TRBV2; D uncertain. CDR1 and CDR2 from the germline V gene are SNHLY and FYNNEI. Trimming left V 1 base short and J 8 bases short, with 5 bases between. This CDR3 has 11 amino acids. The CDR3 spells CASSEVQGYTF. The CDR3 DNA reads as TGTGCCAGCAGTGAAGTACAGGGCTACACCTTC.

The chain is built from TRBV20-1 and TRBJ2-7; D could derive from TRBD1 or TRBD2 (5 bases each). Trimming left V 5 bases short and J 3 bases short, with 17 bases between. The CDR3 covers 14 residues. Per the germline V gene, CDR1 is DFQATT and CDR2 is SNEGSKA (reference sequence). The CDR3 sequence: CSAYRFRAGYEQYF. In DNA, the CDR3 is TGCAGTGCTTACAGGTTTAGGGCGGGCTACGAGCAGTACTTC.

This clonotype has more than one count but fewer than ten. V is TRBV27 and J is TRBJ2-1, with D perhaps matching TRBD1 or TRBD2 (5 bases each). Between the trimmed V and J ends, which lost 6 bases and 0 bases, there was a span of 15 bases. This CDR3 is built from 16 residues. Germline values: CDR1 MNHEY, CDR2 SMNVEV (reference sequence). The CDR3 nucleotides are TGTGCCAGCAGCCCACCCGGGGCGAGCTCCTACAATGAGCAGTTCTTC. Its protein product is CASSPPGASSYNEQFF.

This clonotype was seen only a few times. The V call is TRBV7-2, the J call TRBJ2-3; D may correspond to TRBD1 or TRBD2 (5 bases each). The CDR3 extends over 13 amino acids. Between the trimmed V and J ends, which lost 7 bases and 6 bases, there was a span of 14 bases. In germline, CDR1 is SGHTA, CDR2 FQGNSA. This CDR3 is CASTPVGDDTQYF. CDR3 DNA sequence: TGTGCCAGCACCCCCGTCGGGGACGATACGCAGTATTTT.

This clonotype was detected only a few times. This chain uses TRBV5-1 with TRBJ2-1; 11 bases line up with TRBD2. This CDR3 is 16 amino acids long. The V and J ends lost 0 bases and 4 bases, in that order; junction bases with no gene match: 3. CDR1 and CDR2 (germline): SGHRS, YFSETQ. DNA of the CDR3: TGCGCCAGCAGCTTGGAGAGACTAGCGGGGTACAATGAGCAGTTCTTC. It encodes CASSLERLAGYNEQFF.

The gene calls are TRBV5-6 and TRBJ2-7; 7 nucleotides line up with TRBD1. V lost 2 bases to trimming and J lost 2 bases; unmatched junction nucleotides: 4. CDR1 SGHDT and CDR2 YYEEEE come from the germline V gene. This CDR3 region has 14 residues. CDR3 protein: CASSFGTDTYEQYF. The CDR3 DNA reads TGTGCCAGCAGCTTTGGGACAGATACCTACGAGCAGTACTTC.

The sample holds many counts of this clonotype. The rearrangement uses TRBV7-8 and TRBJ2-3; D ambiguous. The CDR3 totals 12 residues. Per the germline V gene, CDR1 is SGHVS and CDR2 is FQNEAQ. Trimming left V 4 bases short and J 5 bases short, with 7 bases between. In nucleotides, the CDR3 is TGTGCCAGCAGCTACTACGGAGATACGCAGTATTTT. Protein: CASSYYGDTQYF.

This clonotype showed up just a few times. This chain uses TRBV7-9 with TRBJ2-7; TRBD1 aligns across 7 bases. V dropped 4 bases and J dropped 2; count of bases not matched to a gene: 11. Germline CDR1 is SEHNR and CDR2 is FQNEAQ (reference sequence). This CDR3 comprises 16 residues. DNA of the CDR3: TGTGCCAGCAGCTCCGAGGCCGAGGACAGGCCCTACGAGCAGTACTTC. Amino acid sequence: CASSSEAEDRPYEQYF.

A few counts support this clonotype. V and J are TRBV12-3 or TRBV12-4 and TRBJ2-2; D is perhaps TRBD2 (6 bases). V gave up 6 bases and J gave up 5 bases, with 16 bases separating them. CDR3 length: 15 amino acids. In DNA, the CDR3 is TGTGCCAGCAGATTCGATGCGGGGTGGACCGGGGAGCTGTTTTTT. Translation gives CASRFDAGWTGELFF.

This clonotype was seen more than once but under ten times. The chain couples TRBV28 to TRBJ2-3; a possible D gene is TRBD1 (6 bases). Germline CDR1 is MDHEN and CDR2 is SYDVKM. The CDR3 runs to 14 residues. V was trimmed by 3 bases and J by 3 bases, leaving 10 bases between them. The CDR3 here is CASSFGGPTDTQYF. CDR3 nucleotide sequence: TGTGCCAGCAGTTTTGGGGGCCCGACAGATACGCAGTATTTT.

Only a few counts were recorded for this clonotype. The chain joins TRBV29-1 to TRBJ2-7; 12 nucleotides align to TRBD1. Germline V gives CDR1 SQVTM, CDR2 ANQGSEA. The CDR3 contains 15 residues. With 4 bases clipped from V and 2 bases from J, the junction kept 6 bases outside the gene matches. The chain's CDR3 is CSVVGDRGPAYEQYF. CDR3 sequence (DNA): TGCAGCGTTGTGGGGGACAGGGGGCCGGCCTACGAGCAGTACTTC.

This clonotype was recorded a few times. The chain uses TRBV12-3 or TRBV12-4 and TRBJ1-3; weak D call: TRBD1 (5 bases). CDR3 length equals 15 residues. V lost 3 bases and J lost 2, with 11 bases in between. The CDR3 reads CASSLVGATGNTIYF. Here the CDR3 DNA reads TGTGCCAGCAGTTTGGTAGGGGCTACTGGAAACACCATATATTTT.

This clonotype was found many times. J is TRBJ1-1 and V is TRBV12-3 or TRBV12-4, with a possible D match to TRBD1 (5 bases). This CDR3 has 14 residues. V was pared by 1 base and J by 2 bases, with 8 bases between. The CDR3 is CASSLGRTNTEAFF. CDR3 nucleotide sequence: TGTGCCAGCAGTTTAGGCAGGACAAACACTGAAGCTTTCTTT.

This clonotype has a handful of counts. The chain recombines TRBV10-3 with TRBJ2-1, with 8 positions matching TRBD1. The CDR3 extends over 14 amino acids. Unmatched junction bases numbered 4, after V lost 5 bases and J lost 4 bases. Looked up from germline, CDR1 is ENHRY and CDR2 is SYGVKD. CDR3 coding DNA: TGTGCCATCAGTCAGGGACAGGCGTACAATGAGCAGTTCTTC. Residues: CAISQGQAYNEQFF.